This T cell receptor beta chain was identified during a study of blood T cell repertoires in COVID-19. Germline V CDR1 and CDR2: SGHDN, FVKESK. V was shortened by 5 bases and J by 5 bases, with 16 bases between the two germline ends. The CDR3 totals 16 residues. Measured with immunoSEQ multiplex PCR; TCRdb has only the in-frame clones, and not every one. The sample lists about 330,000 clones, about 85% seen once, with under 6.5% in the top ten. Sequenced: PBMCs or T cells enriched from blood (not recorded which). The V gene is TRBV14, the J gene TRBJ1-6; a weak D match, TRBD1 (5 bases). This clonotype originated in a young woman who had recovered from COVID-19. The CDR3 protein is CASSGSRGLNNSPLHF. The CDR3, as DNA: TGTGCCAGCAGCGGGTCGAGGGGACTAAATAATTCACCCCTCCACTTT.